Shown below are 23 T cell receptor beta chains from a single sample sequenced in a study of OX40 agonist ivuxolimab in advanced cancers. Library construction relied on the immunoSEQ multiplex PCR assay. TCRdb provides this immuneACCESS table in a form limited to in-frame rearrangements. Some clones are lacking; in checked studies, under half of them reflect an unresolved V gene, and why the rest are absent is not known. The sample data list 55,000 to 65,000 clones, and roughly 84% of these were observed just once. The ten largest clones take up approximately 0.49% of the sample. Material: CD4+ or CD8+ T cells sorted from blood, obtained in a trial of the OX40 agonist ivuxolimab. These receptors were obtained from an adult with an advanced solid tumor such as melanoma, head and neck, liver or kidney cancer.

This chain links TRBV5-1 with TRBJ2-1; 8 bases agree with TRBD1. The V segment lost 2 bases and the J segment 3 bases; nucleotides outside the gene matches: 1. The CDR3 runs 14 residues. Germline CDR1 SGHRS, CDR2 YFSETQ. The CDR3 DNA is TGCGCCAGCAGCTTTGACAGGGGCTACAATGAGCAGTTCTTC. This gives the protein CASSFDRGYNEQFF. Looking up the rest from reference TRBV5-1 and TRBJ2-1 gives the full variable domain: KAGVTQTPRYLIKTRGQQVTLSCSPISGHRSVSWYQQTPGQGLQFLFEYFSETQRNKGNFPGRFSGRQFSNSRSEMNVSTLELGDSALYLCASSFDRGYNEQFFGPGTRLTVL.

The CDR3 loop reads CASSFFSMGLARNTEAFF. The CDR3 region has the DNA TGTGCCAGCAGCTTCTTTAGTATGGGGTTAGCTCGGAACACTGAAGCTTTCTTT. V gene TRBV7-9 combines with J gene TRBJ1-1; D ambiguous. The length of the CDR3 is 18 residues. Germline CDR1 SEHNR, CDR2 FQNEAQ (reference sequence). V was shortened by 3 bases and J by 1 base, with 21 bases between the two germline ends.

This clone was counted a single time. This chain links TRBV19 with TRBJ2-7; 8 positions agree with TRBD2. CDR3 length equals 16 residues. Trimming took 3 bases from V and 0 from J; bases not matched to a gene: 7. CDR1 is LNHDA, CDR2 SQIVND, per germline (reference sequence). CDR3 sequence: CASSIPGGANSYEQYF. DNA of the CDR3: TGTGCCAGTAGTATCCCGGGAGGGGCTAACTCCTACGAGCAGTACTTC.

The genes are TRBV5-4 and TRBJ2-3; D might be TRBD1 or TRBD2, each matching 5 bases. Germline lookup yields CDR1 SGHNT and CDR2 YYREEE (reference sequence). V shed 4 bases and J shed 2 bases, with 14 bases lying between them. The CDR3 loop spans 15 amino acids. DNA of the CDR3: TGTGCCAGCAGCCAGGACGGGACCTCCACAGATACGCAGTATTTT. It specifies CASSQDGTSTDTQYF.

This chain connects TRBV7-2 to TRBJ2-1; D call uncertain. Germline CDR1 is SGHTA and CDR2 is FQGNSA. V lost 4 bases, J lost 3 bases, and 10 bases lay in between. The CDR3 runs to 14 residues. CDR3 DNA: TGTGCCAGCAGCTCACCAAACATCTACAATGAGCAGTTCTTC. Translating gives CASSSPNIYNEQFF.

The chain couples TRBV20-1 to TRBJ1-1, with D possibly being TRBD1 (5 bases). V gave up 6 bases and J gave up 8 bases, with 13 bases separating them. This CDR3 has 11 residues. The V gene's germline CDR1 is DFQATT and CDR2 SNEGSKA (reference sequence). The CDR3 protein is CSAKTRGEAFF. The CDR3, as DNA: TGCAGTGCAAAAACCCGGGGGGAAGCTTTCTTT.

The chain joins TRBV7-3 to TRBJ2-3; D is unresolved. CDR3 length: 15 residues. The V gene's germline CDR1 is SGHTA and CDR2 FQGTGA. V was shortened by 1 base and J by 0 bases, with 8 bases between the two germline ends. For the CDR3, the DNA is TGTGCCAGCAGCTTAAATGGAGCCAGCACAGATACGCAGTATTTT. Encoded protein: CASSLNGASTDTQYF. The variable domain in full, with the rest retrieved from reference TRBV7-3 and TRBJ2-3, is GAGVSQTPSNKVTEKGKYVELRCDPISGHTALYWYRQSLGQGPEFLIYFQGTGAADDSGLPNDRFFAVRPEGSVSTLKIQRTERGDSAVYLCASSLNGASTDTQYFGPGTRLTVL.

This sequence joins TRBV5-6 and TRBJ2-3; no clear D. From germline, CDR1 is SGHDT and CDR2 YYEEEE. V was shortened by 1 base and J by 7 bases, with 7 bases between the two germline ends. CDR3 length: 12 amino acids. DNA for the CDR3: TGTGCCAGCAGCTTGTCTATTAATACGCAGTATTTT. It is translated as CASSLSINTQYF.

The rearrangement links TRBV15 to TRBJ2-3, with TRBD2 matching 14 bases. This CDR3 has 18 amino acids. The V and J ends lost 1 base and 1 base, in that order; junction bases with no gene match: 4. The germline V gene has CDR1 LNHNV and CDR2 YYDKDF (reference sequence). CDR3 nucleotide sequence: TGTGCCACCAGCAGAGGGACTAGCGGGAGGTATGGCACAGATACGCAGTATTTT. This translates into CATSRGTSGRYGTDTQYF.

CDR3 in DNA: TGCGCCAGCAGACGATCCGGGACAGGGGGCGAAGAGACCCAGTACTTC. It codes for CASRRSGTGGEETQYF. This chain uses TRBV5-1 with TRBJ2-5, with 12 bases matching TRBD1. The germline V gene has CDR1 SGHRS and CDR2 YFSETQ. The CDR3 totals 16 residues. Trimming at V came to 5 bases and at J to 3 bases, leaving 8 bases not matched to a gene. Variable domain in full (rest from reference TRBV5-1 and TRBJ2-5): KAGVTQTPRYLIKTRGQQVTLSCSPISGHRSVSWYQQTPGQGLQFLFEYFSETQRNKGNFPGRFSGRQFSNSRSEMNVSTLELGDSALYLCASRRSGTGGEETQYFGPGTRLLVL.

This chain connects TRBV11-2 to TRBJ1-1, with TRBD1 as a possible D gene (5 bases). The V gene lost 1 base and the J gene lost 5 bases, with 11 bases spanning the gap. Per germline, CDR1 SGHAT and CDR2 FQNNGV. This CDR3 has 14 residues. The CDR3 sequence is CASSLAWGDTEAFF. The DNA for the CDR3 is TGTGCCAGCAGCTTAGCCTGGGGGGATACTGAAGCTTTCTTT.

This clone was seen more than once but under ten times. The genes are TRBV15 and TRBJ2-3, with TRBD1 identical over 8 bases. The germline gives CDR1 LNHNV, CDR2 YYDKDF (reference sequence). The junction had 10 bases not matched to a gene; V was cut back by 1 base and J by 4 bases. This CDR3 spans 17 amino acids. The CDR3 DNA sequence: TGTGCCACCAGCAGAGGATTGGACAGGGTTAGCGCAGATACGCAGTATTTT. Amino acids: CATSRGLDRVSADTQYF.

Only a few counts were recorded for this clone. The CDR3 protein is CASSQDQRAEGSNQPQHF. CDR3 DNA sequence: TGTGCCAGCAGCCAAGATCAAAGGGCTGAAGGGAGCAATCAGCCCCAGCATTTT. V is TRBV14 and J is TRBJ1-5, with no clear D. This CDR3 is built from 18 residues. V was shortened by 0 bases and J by 1 base, with 16 bases between the two germline ends. Germline CDR1 reads SGHDN; CDR2 reads FVKESK.

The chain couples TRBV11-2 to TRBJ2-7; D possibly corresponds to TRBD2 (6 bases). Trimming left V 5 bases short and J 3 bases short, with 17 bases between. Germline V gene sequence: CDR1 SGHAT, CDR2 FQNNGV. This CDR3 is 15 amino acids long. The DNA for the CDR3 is TGTGCCAGCAGCCACCCAGGAGGGTGGTTCTACGAGCAGTACTTC. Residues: CASSHPGGWFYEQYF.

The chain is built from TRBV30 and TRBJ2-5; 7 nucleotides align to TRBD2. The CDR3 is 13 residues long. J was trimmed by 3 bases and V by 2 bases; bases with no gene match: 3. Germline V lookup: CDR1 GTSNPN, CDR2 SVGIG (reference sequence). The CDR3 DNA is TGTGCCTGGAGTCGCGGGGGTGAAGAGACCCAGTACTTC. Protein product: CAWSRGGEETQYF.

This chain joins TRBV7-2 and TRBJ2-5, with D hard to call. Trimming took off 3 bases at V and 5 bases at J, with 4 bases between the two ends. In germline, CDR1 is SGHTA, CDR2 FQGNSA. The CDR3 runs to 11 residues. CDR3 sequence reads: CASSFGETQYF. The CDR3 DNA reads TGTGCCAGCAGCTTTGGGGAGACCCAGTACTTC.

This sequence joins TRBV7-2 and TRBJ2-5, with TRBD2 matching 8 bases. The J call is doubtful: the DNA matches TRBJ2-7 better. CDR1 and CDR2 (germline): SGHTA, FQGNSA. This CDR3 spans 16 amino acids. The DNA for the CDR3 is TGTGCCAGCAGCTCGCCTGGGGGTAGCGGGAAAGACGAGCAGTACTTC. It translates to CASSSPGGSGKDEQYF.

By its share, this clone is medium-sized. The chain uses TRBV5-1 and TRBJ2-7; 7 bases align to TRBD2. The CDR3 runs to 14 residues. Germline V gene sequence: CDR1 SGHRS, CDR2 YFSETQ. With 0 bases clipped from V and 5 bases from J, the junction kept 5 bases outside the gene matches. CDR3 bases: TGCGCCAGCAGCTTGGCCGGGGCGGGAGACGAGCAGTACTTC. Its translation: CASSLAGAGDEQYF.

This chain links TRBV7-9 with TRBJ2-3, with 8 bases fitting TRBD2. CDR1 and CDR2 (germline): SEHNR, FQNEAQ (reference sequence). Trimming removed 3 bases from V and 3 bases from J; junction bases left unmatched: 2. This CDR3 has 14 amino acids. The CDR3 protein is CASSFGGETDTQYF. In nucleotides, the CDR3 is TGTGCCAGCAGCTTCGGGGGGGAAACAGATACGCAGTATTTT.

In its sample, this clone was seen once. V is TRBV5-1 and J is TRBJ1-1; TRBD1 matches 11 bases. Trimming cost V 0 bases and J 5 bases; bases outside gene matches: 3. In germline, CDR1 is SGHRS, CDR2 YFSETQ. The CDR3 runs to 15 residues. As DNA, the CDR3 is TGCGCCAGCAGCTTGGGCGGGACAGGGGGAACTGAAGCTTTCTTT. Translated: CASSLGGTGGTEAFF.

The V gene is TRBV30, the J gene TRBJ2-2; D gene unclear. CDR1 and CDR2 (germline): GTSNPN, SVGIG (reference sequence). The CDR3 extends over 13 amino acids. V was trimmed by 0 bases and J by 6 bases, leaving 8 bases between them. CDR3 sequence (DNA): TGTGCCTGGAGTGTAAACATCGCCGGGGAGCTGTTTTTT. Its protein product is CAWSVNIAGELFF. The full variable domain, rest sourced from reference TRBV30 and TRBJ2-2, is SQTIHQWPATLVQPVGSPLSLECTVEGTSNPNLYWYRQAAGRGLQLLFYSVGIGQISSEVPQNLSASRPQDRQFILSSKKLLLSDSGFYLCAWSVNIAGELFFGEGSRLTVL.

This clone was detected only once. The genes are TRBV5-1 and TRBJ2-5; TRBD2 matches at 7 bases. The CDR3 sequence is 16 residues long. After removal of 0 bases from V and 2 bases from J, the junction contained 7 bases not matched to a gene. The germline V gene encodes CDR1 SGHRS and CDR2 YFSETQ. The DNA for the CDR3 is TGCGCCAGCAGCTTGGCCCCCAGCGGGATACAAGAGACCCAGTACTTC. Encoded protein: CASSLAPSGIQETQYF.

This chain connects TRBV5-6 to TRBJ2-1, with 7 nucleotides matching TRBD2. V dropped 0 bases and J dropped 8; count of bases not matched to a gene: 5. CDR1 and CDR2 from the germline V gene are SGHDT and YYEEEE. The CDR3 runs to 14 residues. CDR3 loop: CASSLDWLADEQFF. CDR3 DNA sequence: TGTGCCAGCAGCTTGGATTGGCTAGCGGATGAGCAGTTCTTC.